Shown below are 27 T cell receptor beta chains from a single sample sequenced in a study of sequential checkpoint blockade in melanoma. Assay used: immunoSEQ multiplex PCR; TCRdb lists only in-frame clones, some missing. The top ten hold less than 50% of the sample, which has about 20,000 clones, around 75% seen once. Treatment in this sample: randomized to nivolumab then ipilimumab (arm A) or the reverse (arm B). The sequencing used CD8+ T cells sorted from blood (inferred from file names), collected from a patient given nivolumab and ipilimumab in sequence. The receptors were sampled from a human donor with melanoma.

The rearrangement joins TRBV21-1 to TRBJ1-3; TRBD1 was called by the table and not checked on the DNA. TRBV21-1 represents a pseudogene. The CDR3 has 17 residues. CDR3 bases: TGTGCCAGCAGCAATCCGGACATGGGGCTCTCTGGAAACACCATATATTTT. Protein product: CASSNPDMGLSGNTIYF.

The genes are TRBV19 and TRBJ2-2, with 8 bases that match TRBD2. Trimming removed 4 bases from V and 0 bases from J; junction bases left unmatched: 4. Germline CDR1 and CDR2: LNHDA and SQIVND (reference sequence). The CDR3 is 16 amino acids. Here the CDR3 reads CASSTRLASNTGELFF. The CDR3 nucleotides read TGTGCCAGTAGTACCCGACTAGCGTCGAACACCGGGGAGCTGTTTTTT.

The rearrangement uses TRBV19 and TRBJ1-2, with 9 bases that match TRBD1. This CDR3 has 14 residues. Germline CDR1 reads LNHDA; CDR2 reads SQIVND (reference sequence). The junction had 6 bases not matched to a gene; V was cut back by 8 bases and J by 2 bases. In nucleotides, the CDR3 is TGTGCCAGTGCCGGGACAGGGACCAACTATGGCTACACCTTC. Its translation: CASAGTGTNYGYTF.

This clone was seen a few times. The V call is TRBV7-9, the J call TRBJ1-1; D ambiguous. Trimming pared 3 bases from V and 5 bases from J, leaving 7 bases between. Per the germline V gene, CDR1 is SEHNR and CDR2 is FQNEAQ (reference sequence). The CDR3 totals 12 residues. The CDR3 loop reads CASSFSGTEAFF. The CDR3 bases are TGTGCCAGCAGCTTTAGTGGTACTGAAGCTTTCTTT. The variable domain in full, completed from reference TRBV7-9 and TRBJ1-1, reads DTGVSQNPRHKITKRGQNVTFRCDPISEHNRLYWYRQTLGQGPEFLTYFQNEAQLEKSRLLSDRFSAERPKGSFSTLEIQRTEQGDSAMYLCASSFSGTEAFFGQGTRLTVV.

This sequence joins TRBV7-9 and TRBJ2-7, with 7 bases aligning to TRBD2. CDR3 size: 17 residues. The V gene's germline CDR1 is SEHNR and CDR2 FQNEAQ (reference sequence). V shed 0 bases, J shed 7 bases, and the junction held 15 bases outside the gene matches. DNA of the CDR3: TGTGCCAGCAGCTTAGCCATCCGGGTTGCGGGAGTTGGTGAGCAGTACTTC. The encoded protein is CASSLAIRVAGVGEQYF.

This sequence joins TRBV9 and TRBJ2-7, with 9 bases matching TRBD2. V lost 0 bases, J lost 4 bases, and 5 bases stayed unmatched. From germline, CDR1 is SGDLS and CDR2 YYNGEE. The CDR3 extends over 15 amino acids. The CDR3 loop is CASSVGDSGSYEQYF. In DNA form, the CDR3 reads TGTGCCAGCAGCGTAGGTGATAGCGGGAGTTACGAGCAGTACTTC.

The CDR3 DNA follows: TGTGCCAGTAGCCAGGGGGAGAACACTGAAGCTTTCTTT. Its protein is CASSQGENTEAFF. The chain is built from TRBV19 and TRBJ1-1, with 7 bases fitting TRBD1. V lost 6 bases to trimming and J lost 1 base; unmatched junction nucleotides: 2. CDR1 is LNHDA, CDR2 SQIVND, per germline (reference sequence). This CDR3 is built from 13 residues.

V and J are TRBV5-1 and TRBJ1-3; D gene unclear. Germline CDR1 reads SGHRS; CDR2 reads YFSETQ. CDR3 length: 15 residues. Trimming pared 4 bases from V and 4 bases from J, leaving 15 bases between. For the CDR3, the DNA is TGCGCCAGCAGCCTCGCGGGAAGAGCAGGAAACACCATATATTTT. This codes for CASSLAGRAGNTIYF.

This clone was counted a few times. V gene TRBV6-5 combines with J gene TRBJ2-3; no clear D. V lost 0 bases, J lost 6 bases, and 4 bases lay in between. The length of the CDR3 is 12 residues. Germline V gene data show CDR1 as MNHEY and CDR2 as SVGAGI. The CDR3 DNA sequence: TGTGCCAGCAGTTACTCGCGTGATACGCAGTATTTT. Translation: CASSYSRDTQYF.

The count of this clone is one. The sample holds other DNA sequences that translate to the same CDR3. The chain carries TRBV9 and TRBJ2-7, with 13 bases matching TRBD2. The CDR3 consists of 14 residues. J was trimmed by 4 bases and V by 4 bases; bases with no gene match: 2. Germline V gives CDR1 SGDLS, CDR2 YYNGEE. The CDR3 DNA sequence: TGTGCCAGCAGCCCGGGACTAGCGGGATACGAGCAGTACTTC. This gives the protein CASSPGLAGYEQYF.

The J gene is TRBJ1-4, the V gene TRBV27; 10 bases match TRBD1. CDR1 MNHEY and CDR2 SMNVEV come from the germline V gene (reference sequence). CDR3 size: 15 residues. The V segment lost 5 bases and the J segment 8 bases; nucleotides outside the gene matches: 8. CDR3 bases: TGTGCCAGCAGTCCTTTGACAGGGGGCTCGGAAAAACTGTTTTTT. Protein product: CASSPLTGGSEKLFF.

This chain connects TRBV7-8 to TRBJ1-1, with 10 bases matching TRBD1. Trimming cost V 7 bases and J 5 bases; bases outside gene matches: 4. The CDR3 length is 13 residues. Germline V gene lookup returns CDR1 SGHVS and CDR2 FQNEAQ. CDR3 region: CASTTDRGTEAFF. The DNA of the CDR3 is TGTGCCAGCACCACGGACAGGGGGACTGAAGCTTTCTTT. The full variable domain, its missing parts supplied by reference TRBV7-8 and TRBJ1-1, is GAGVSQSPRYKVAKRGQDVALRCDPISGHVSLFWYQQALGQGPEFLTYFQNEAQLDKSGLPSDRFFAERPEGSVSTLKIQRTQQEDSAVYLCASTTDRGTEAFFGQGTRLTVV.

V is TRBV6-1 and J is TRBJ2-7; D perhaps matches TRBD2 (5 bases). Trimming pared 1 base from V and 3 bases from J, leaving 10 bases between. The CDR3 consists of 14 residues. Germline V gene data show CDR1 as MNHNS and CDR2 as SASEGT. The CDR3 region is CASSEGGEGYEQYF. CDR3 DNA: TGTGCCAGCAGTGAAGGGGGAGAGGGCTACGAGCAGTACTTC.

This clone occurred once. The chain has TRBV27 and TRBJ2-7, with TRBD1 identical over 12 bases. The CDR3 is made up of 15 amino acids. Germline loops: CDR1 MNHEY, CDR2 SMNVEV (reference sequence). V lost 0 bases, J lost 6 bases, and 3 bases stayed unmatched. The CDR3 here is CASSLSGTGGSEQYF. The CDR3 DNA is TGTGCCAGCAGTTTATCGGGGACAGGGGGCAGCGAGCAGTACTTC.

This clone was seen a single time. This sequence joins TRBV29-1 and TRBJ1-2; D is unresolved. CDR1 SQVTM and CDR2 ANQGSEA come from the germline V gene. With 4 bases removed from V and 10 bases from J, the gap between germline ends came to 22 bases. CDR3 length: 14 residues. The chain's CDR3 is CSVGSGPVVEDYTF. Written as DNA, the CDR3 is TGCAGCGTTGGGTCCGGCCCAGTGGTGGAGGACTACACCTTC.

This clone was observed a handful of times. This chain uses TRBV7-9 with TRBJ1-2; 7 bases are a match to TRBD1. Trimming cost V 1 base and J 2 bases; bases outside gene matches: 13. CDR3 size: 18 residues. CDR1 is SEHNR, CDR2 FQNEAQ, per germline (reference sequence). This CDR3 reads CASSLVSPPTTGNYGYTF. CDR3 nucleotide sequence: TGTGCCAGCAGCTTAGTTTCCCCCCCCACGACAGGGAACTATGGCTACACCTTC.

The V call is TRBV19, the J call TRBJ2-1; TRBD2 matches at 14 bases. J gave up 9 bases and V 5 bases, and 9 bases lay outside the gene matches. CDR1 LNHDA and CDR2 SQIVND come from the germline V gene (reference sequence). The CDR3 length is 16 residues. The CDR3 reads CASSPEGLAGAVEQFF. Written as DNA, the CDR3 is TGTGCCAGTAGTCCCGAGGGACTAGCGGGAGCGGTTGAGCAGTTCTTC.

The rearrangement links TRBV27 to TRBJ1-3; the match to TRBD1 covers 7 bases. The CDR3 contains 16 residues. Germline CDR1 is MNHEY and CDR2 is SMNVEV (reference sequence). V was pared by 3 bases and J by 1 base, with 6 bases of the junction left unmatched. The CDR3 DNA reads TGTGCCAGCAGTTTGAGTTTCAGGGGGTCTGGAAACACCATATATTTT. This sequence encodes CASSLSFRGSGNTIYF.

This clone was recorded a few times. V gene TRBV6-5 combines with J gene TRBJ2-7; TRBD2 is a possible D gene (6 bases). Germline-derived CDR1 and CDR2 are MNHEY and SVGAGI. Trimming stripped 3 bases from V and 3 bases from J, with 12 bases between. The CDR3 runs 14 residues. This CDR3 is CASSYGGSLYEQYF. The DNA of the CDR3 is TGTGCCAGCAGTTATGGAGGGTCTCTCTACGAGCAGTACTTC.

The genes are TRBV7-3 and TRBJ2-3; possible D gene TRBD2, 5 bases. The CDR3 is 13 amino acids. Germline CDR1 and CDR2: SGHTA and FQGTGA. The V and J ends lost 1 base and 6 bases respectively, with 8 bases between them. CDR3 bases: TGTGCCAGCAGCTTAAACTCGGGGGATACGCAGTATTTT. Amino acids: CASSLNSGDTQYF.

The CDR3 spells CASSGTGGQYF. In nucleotides, the CDR3 is TGTGCCAGCAGTGGGACCGGGGGGCAGTACTTC. The chain uses TRBV27 and TRBJ2-7; the D gene is possibly TRBD2 (6 bases). The CDR3 sequence is 11 residues long. Trimming shortened V by 5 bases and J by 9 bases, and 11 bases separated the two germline ends. CDR1 is MNHEY, CDR2 SMNVEV, per germline (reference sequence).

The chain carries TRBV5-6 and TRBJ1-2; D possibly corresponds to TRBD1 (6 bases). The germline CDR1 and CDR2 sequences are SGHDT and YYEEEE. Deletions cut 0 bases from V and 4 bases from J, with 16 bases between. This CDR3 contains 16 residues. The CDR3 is CASSLALQGGSYGYTF. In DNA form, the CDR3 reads TGTGCCAGCAGCTTGGCCCTACAGGGCGGAAGCTATGGCTACACCTTC.

The CDR3 loop reads CSVAQGNTEAFF. The DNA for the CDR3 is TGCAGCGTTGCCCAGGGGAACACTGAAGCTTTCTTT. This rearrangement joins TRBV29-1 to TRBJ1-1; perhaps TRBD1 as D (5 bases). V shed 4 bases and J shed 1 base, with 7 bases lying between them. Per the germline V gene, CDR1 is SQVTM and CDR2 is ANQGSEA. The CDR3 runs 12 residues.

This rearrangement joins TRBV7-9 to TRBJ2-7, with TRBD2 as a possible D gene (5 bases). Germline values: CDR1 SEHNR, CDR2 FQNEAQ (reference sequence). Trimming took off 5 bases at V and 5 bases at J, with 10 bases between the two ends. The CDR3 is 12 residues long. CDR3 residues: CASSPGLDEQYF. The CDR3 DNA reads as TGTGCCAGCAGCCCCGGACTCGACGAGCAGTACTTC.

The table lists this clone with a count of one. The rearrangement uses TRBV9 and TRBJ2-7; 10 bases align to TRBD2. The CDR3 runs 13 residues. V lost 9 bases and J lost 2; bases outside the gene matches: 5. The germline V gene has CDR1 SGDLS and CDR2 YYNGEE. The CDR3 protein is CATRTSGAYEQYF. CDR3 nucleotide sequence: TGTGCCACCCGGACTAGCGGAGCCTACGAGCAGTACTTC.

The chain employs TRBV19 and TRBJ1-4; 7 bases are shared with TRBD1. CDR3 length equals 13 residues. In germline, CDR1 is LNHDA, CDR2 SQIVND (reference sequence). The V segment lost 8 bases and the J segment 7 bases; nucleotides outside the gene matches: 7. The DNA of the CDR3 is TGTGCCAGTCGAAGGACAGGAGGTGAAAAACTGTTTTTT. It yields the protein CASRRTGGEKLFF.

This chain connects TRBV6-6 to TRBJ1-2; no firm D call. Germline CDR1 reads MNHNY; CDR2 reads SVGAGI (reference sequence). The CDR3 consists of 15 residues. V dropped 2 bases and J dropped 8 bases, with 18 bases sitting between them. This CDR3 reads CASSYEEGSPGGYTF. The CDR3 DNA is TGTGCCAGCAGTTACGAGGAGGGTTCCCCCGGGGGCTACACCTTC.